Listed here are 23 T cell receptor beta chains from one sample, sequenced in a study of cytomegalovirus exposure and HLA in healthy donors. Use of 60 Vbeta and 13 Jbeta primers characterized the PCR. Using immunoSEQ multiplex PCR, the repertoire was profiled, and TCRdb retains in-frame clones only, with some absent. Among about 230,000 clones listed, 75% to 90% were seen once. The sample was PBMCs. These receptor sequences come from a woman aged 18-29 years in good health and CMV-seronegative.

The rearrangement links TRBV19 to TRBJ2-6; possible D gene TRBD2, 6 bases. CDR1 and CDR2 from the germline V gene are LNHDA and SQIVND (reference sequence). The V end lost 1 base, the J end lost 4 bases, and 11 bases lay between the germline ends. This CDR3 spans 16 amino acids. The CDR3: CASSIGGGSGANVLTF. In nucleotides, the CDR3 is TGTGCCAGTAGTATAGGCGGAGGGTCCGGGGCCAACGTCCTGACTTTC.

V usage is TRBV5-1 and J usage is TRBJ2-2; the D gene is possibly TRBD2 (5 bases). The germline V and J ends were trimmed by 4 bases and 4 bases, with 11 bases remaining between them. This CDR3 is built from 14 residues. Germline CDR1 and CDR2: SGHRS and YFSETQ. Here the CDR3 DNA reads TGCGCCAGCAGCGAAGGACTTTTCACCGGGGAGCTGTTTTTT. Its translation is CASSEGLFTGELFF.

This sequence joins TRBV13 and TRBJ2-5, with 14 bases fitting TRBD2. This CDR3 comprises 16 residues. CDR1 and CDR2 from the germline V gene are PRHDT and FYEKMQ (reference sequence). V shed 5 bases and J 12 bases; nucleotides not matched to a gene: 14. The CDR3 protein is CASSTGLAGGAGTKYF. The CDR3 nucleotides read TGTGCCAGCAGCACTGGACTAGCGGGGGGCGCTGGGACAAAGTACTTC. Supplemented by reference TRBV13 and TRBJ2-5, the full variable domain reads AAGVIQSPRHLIKEKRETATLKCYPIPRHDTVYWYQQGPGQDPQFLISFYEKMQSDKGSIPDRFSAQQFSDYHSELNMSSLELGDSALYFCASSTGLAGGAGTKYFGPGTRLLVL.

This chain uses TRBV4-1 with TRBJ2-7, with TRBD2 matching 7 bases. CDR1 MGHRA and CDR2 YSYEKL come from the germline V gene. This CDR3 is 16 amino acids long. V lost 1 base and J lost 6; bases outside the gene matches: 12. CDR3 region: CASSQGWGREEGEQYF. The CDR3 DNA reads TGCGCCAGCAGCCAAGGATGGGGACGGGAGGAGGGCGAGCAGTACTTC.

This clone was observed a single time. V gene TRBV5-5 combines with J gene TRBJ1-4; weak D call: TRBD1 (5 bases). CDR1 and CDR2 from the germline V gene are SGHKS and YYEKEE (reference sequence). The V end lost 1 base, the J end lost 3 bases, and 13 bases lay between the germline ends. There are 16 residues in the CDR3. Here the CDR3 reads CASSLQGRLPNEKLFF. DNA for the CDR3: TGTGCCAGCAGCTTGCAGGGCAGACTCCCTAATGAAAAACTGTTTTTT.

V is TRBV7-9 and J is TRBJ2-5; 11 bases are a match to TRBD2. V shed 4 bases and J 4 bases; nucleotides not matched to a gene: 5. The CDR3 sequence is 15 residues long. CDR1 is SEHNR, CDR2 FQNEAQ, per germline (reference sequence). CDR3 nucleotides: TGTGCCAGCAGCTATACTAGCGGGAGCGGAGAGACCCAGTACTTC. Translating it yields CASSYTSGSGETQYF.

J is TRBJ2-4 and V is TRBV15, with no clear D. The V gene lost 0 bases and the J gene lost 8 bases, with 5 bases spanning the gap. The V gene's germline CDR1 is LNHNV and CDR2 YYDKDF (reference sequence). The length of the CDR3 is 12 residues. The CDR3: CATSRDIDIQYF. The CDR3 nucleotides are TGTGCCACCAGCAGAGATATAGACATTCAGTACTTC.

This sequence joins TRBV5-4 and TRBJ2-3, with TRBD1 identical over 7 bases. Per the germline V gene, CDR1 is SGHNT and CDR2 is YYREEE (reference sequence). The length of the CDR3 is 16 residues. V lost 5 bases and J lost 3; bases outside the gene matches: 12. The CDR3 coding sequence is TGTGCCAGCAGAAACGAAGGGGGCTTGGGTACAGATACGCAGTATTTT. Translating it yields CASRNEGGLGTDTQYF.

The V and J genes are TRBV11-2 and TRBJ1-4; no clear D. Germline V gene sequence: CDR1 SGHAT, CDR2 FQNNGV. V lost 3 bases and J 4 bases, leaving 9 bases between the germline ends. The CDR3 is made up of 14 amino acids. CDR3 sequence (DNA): TGTGCCAGCAGCTTTAATTCTGTTAATGAAAAACTGTTTTTT. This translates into CASSFNSVNEKLFF.

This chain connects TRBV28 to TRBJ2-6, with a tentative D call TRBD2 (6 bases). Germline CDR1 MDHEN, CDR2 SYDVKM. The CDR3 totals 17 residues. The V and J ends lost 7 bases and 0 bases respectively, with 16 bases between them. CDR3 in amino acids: CASNPYGGPSGANVLTF. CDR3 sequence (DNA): TGTGCCAGCAATCCCTACGGGGGTCCCTCTGGGGCCAACGTCCTGACTTTC.

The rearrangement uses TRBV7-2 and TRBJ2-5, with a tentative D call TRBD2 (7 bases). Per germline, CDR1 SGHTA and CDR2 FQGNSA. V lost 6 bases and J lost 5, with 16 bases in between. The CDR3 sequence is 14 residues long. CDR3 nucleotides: TGTGCCAGCAGTGCCGACGGGGGGCACGAGACCCAGTACTTC. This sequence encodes CASSADGGHETQYF.

CDR3 nucleotide sequence: TGTGCCAGCAGTTTTGGCCTTTCGTATGGCTACACCTTC. Its protein product is CASSFGLSYGYTF. This chain joins TRBV27 and TRBJ1-2; no firm D call. The V end lost 3 bases, the J end lost 5 bases, and 10 bases lay between the germline ends. The germline V gene has CDR1 MNHEY and CDR2 SMNVEV (reference sequence). The CDR3 covers 13 residues.

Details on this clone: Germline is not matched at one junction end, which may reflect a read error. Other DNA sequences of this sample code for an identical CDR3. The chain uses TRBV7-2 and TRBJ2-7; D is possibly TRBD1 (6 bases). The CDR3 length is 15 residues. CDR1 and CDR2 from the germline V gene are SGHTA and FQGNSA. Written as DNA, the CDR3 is TGTGCCAGCAGCCGTGTAGGGGGAGCTACCTACGAGCAGTACTTT. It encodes CASSRVGGATYEQYF. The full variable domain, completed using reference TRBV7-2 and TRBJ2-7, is GAGVSQSPSNKVTEKGKDVELRCDPISGHTALYWYRQSLGQGLEFLIYFQGNSAPDKSGLPSDRFSAERTGGSVSTLTIQRTQQEDSAVYLCASSRVGGATYEQYFGPGTRLTVT.

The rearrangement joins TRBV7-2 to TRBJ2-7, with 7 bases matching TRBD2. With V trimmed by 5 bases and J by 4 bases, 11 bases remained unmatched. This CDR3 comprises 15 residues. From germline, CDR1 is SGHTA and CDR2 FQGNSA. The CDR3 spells CASSRTVRGKYEQYF. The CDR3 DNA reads TGTGCCAGCAGCCGGACCGTGCGGGGGAAGTACGAGCAGTACTTC. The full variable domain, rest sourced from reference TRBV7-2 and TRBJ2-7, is GAGVSQSPSNKVTEKGKDVELRCDPISGHTALYWYRQSLGQGLEFLIYFQGNSAPDKSGLPSDRFSAERTGGSVSTLTIQRTQQEDSAVYLCASSRTVRGKYEQYFGPGTRLTVT.

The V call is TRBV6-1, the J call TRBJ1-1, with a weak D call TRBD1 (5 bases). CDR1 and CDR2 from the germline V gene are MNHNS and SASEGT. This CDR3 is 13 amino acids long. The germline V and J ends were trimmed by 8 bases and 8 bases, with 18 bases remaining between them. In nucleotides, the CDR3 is TGTGCCAGCCGTAAAAGCGGGGCAGCCGAAGCTTTCTTT. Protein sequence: CASRKSGAAEAFF.

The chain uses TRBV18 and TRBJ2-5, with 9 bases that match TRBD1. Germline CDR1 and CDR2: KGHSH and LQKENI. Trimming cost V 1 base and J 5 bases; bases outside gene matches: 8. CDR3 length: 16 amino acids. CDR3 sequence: CASSPRRTGEGETQYF. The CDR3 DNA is TGTGCCAGCTCACCACGGAGGACAGGGGAAGGGGAGACCCAGTACTTC.

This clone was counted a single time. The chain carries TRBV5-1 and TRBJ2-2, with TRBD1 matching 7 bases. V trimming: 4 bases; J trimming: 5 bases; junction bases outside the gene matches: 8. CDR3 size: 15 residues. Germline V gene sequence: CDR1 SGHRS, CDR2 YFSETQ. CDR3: CASSEQGPWTGELFF. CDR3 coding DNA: TGCGCCAGCAGCGAACAGGGGCCGTGGACCGGGGAGCTGTTTTTT.

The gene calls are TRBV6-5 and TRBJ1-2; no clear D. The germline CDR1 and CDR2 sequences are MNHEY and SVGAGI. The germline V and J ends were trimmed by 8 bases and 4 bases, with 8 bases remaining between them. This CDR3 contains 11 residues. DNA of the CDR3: TGTGCCAGCCGCGGTTCCTATGGCTACACCTTC. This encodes CASRGSYGYTF.

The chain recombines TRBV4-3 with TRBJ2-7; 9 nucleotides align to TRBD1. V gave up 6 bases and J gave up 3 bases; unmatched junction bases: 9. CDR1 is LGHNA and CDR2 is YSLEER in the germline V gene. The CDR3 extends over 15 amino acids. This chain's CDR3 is CASREGQGSIYEQYF. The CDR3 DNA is TGCGCCAGCAGAGAAGGACAGGGGAGTATCTACGAGCAGTACTTC.

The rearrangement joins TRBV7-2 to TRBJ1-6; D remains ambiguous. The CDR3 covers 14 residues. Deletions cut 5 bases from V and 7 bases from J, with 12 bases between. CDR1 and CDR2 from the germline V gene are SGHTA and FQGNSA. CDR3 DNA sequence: TGTGCCAGCAGCCCCGTCCTGCGGAATTCACCCCTCCACTTT. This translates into CASSPVLRNSPLHF. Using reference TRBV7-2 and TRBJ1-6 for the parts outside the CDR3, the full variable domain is GAGVSQSPSNKVTEKGKDVELRCDPISGHTALYWYRQSLGQGLEFLIYFQGNSAPDKSGLPSDRFSAERTGGSVSTLTIQRTQQEDSAVYLCASSPVLRNSPLHFGNGTRLTVT.

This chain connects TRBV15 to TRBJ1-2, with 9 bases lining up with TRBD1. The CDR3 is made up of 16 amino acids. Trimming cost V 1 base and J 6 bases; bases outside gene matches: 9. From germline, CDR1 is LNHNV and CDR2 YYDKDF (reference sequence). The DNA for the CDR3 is TGTGCCACCAGCAGAGTGGGGGGACAGGGAATGGATGGCTACACCTTC. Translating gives CATSRVGGQGMDGYTF.

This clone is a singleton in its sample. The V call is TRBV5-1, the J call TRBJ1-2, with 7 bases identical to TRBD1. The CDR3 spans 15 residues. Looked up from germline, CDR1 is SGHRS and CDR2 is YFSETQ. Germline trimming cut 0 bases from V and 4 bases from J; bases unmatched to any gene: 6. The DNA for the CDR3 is TGCGCCAGCAGCTTGGACAGGGGCTATATCTATGGCTACACCTTC. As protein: CASSLDRGYIYGYTF.

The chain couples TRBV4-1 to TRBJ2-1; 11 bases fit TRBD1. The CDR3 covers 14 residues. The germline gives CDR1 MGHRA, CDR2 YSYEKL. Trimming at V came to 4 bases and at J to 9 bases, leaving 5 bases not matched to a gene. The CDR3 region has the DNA TGCGCCAGCAGCCGTGGGACAGGGGGATTTGAGCAGTTCTTC. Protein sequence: CASSRGTGGFEQFF.